Reported below is one T cell receptor beta chain. Its antigen is still unknown. The source of the sample is a study of cytomegalovirus exposure and HLA in healthy donors. Study-level points and caveats: With later analysis, a missense DCLRE1C variant became linked to TCR beta V- and J-gene trimming. In an earlier analysis, productive rearrangement rates for most beta V segments clustered near 87% or 30%. Reportedly, HLA-A and HLA-B alleles of most subjects were accurately predicted from TCR beta.

A multiplex PCR was run with 60 Vbeta primers and 13 Jbeta primers. TCRdb keeps only in-frame clones here, not all; method: immunoSEQ multiplex PCR. Of tens of thousands of clones in the sample, more than 75% were seen once. Germline V lookup: CDR1 LNHDA, CDR2 SQIVND (reference sequence). This CDR3 has 16 amino acids. Trimming pared 2 bases from V and 6 bases from J, leaving 17 bases between. The source material was PBMCs. J is TRBJ2-1 and V is TRBV19, with TRBD1 as a possible D gene (6 bases). This clonotype originated in a female donor in good health and CMV-seronegative. The CDR3 region has the DNA TGTGCCAGTAGTATAATGGACAGAGATCCCTTCAATGAGCAGTTCTTC. The encoded protein is CASSIMDRDPFNEQFF.